The rows below give T cell receptor beta chains drawn from one sample of a study of CD4 and CD8 cells across lung adenocarcinoma regions. TCRdb itself ran the PCR reads through MiXCR, one entry per CDR3 protein. The repertoire has roughly 10,000 distinct CDR3 sequences, roughly 46% of them found once; the top ten carry over 15%. Input material: CD4+ T cells from the margin of a lung tumor. The origin of the receptors is a male donor with lung adenocarcinoma. The CD4 and CD8 labels of this study may be unreliable. Each CDR3 is given with its conserved first and last residue. The D gene is left open where the match is weak. Size is omitted from some rows. Given values are once, few, many or a class for expanded clones.

D gene	V gene	clone size	J gene	CDR3 protein	CDR3 DNA
NA	TRBV6-1	large	TRBJ2-6	CASQDNSLSGANVLTF	TGTGCCAGTCAGGATAACTCCCTTTCTGGGGCCAACGTCCTGACTTTC
NA	TRBV4-2	NA	TRBJ2-3	CASSQVGPAMRTDTQYF	TGTGCCAGCAGCCAAGTGGGCCCAGCGATGCGCACAGATACGCAGTATTTT
NA	TRBV6-4	many	TRBJ1-1	CASSPGTENTEAFF	TGTGCCAGCAGTCCCGGGACGGAGAACACTGAAGCTTTCTTT
NA	TRBV6-1	NA	TRBJ2-3	CGRGDGGGGPETQYF	TGTGGCAGGGGGGACGGGGGCGGGGGCCCAGAGACGCAGTATTTT
NA	TRBV4-1	NA	TRBJ1-2	CASSHPGQYGYTF	TGCGCCAGCAGCCACCCAGGACAGTATGGCTACACCTTC
NA	TRBV10-3	NA	TRBJ2-3	CAISVHWAKDMQYF	TGTGCCATCAGTGTTCACTGGGCGAAAGACATGCAGTATTTT
TRBD1	TRBV4-1	few	TRBJ2-1	CASSQGQGRGAHNEQFF	TGCGCCAGCAGCCAAGGACAGGGTAGGGGCGCACACAATGAGCAGTTCTTC
NA	TRBV6-5	NA	TRBJ2-1	CASSSQGWNEQFF	TGTGCCAGCAGTTCCCAGGGGTGGAATGAGCAGTTCTTC
NA	TRBV30	many	TRBJ2-1	CAWSVSDEQFF	TGTGCCTGGAGTGTCAGCGATGAGCAGTTCTTC
NA	TRBV12-3/TRBV12-4	NA	TRBJ2-7	CASSLAAFSYEQYF	TGTGCCAGCAGTTTAGCGGCCTTCTCTTACGAGCAGTACTTC
NA	TRBV10-3	once	TRBJ2-4	CGITGNRGKNMQYF	TGTGGCATCACGGGTAACAGAGGGAAAAACATGCAGTACTTC
NA	TRBV6-1	large	TRBJ1-4	CASSDSTNEKLFF	TGTGCCAGCAGTGACAGTACTAATGAAAAACTGTTTTTT
TRBD2	TRBV6-1	NA	TRBJ2-1	CATSGLARNEQFF	TGTGCCACCTCGGGACTAGCGAGGAATGAGCAGTTCTTC
TRBD1	TRBV6-1	NA	TRBJ2-1	CASRKTGSVTEQFF	TGTGCCAGCAGGAAGACAGGGTCCGTCACTGAGCAGTTCTTC
NA	TRBV6-1	NA	TRBJ2-4	CASSLAKNIQYF	TGTGCCAGCAGCCTGGCCAAAAACATTCAGTACTTC
TRBD2	TRBV6-1	large	TRBJ2-5	CASSESGMAGETQYF	TGTGCCAGCAGTGAAAGCGGGATGGCGGGAGAGACCCAGTACTTC
NA	TRBV12-3/TRBV12-4	NA	TRBJ2-3	CASGGLGSSAPDTQYF	TGTGCCAGCGGGGGGCTCGGGTCCAGTGCCCCAGATACGCAGTATTTC
TRBD1	TRBV6-1	NA	TRBJ2-3	CASSVPGQGVTDIQYF	TGTGCCAGCAGTGTCCCGGGTCAGGGGGTCACAGACATTCAGTATTTC
TRBD2	TRBV27	medium-sized	TRBJ2-2	CASRTEAGVDTGELFF	TGTGCCAGCAGAACGGAAGCGGGAGTTGACACCGGGGAGCTGTTTTTT
NA	TRBV7-2	NA	TRBJ2-1	CASSLGRGRAHEQFF	TGTGCCAGCAGCTTAGGGAGGGGGAGGGCTCATGAGCAGTTCTTC
TRBD2	TRBV10-3	NA	TRBJ2-3	CAISGTSGLSTDTQYF	TGTGCCATCAGTGGAACTAGCGGTCTCAGCACAGATACGCAGTATTTT
NA	TRBV6-1	large	TRBJ2-7	CATNPGLFYEQYF	TGTGCCACAAACCCGGGACTGTTCTACGAGCAGTACTTC
NA	TRBV24-1	NA	TRBJ2-1	CATGGTSNNEQFF	TGTGCCACCGGCGGGACTTCAAACAATGAGCAGTTCTTC
NA	TRBV27	medium-sized	TRBJ2-1	CASSPLTPYNEQFF	TGTGCCAGCAGTCCTCTTACCCCCTACAATGAGCAGTTCTTC
NA	TRBV7-6	few	TRBJ2-5	CASSSEEGGRGYF	TGTGCCAGCAGCTCGGAGGAGGGTGGAAGAGGGTACTTC
NA	TRBV6-1	many	TRBJ2-3	CASSEGTPGDTQYF	TGTGCCAGCAGTGAAGGGACCCCCGGAGATACGCAGTATTTT
NA	TRBV6-5	NA	TRBJ2-1	CASSYSSHNEQFF	TGTGCCAGCAGTTACTCGTCTCACAATGAGCAGTTCTTC
NA	TRBV6-1	NA	TRBJ2-5	CASSEAGCRHKETQYF	TGTGCCAGCAGTGAGGCCGGGTGTCGGCACAAAGAGACGCAGTACTTC
NA	TRBV12-3/TRBV12-4	many	TRBJ2-1	CASKDGRADEQFF	TGTGCCAGCAAGGATGGCAGGGCGGATGAGCAGTTCTTC
TRBD1	TRBV6-1	NA	TRBJ2-7	CASSGGTGSSGEQYF	TGTGCCAGCAGTGGAGGGACAGGGAGTTCTGGCGAGCAGTACTTC
NA	TRBV6-1	once	TRBJ2-7	CASSEGGPVKNEQYF	TGTGCCAGCAGTGAGGGGGGGCCGGTCAAGAACGAGCAGTACTTC
TRBD2	TRBV6-1	NA	TRBJ2-3	CASGGSGGADTETQYF	TGTGCCAGCGGGGGCTCGGGGGGGGCAGACACAGAGACGCAGTATTTT
NA	TRBV6-1	NA	TRBJ2-3	CASSDPDTQYF	TGTGCCAGCAGTGACCCAGATACCCAGTATTTT
TRBD1	TRBV5-4	few	TRBJ2-7	CASSPGQGAYKVDEQYF	TGTGCCAGCAGCCCCGGTCAGGGGGCGTATAAGGTCGACGAGCAGTACTTC
NA	TRBV3-1	many	TRBJ2-1	CASSQDGIAAYNEQFF	TGTGCCAGCAGCCAAGATGGGATAGCGGCCTACAATGAGCAGTTCTTC
NA	TRBV6-5	NA	TRBJ2-2	CASSYTTGRGELFF	TGTGCCAGCAGTTACACGACTGGCCGCGGGGAGCTGTTTTTT
TRBD1	TRBV6-1	few	TRBJ2-3	CASKRQGATFTTDTQYF	TGTGCCAGCAAGAGACAGGGGGCTACCTTTACCACAGATACGCAGTATTTT
NA	TRBV6-5	NA	TRBJ1-1	CASSFLDRNTEAFF	TGTGCCAGCAGTTTTTTGGACAGGAACACTGAAGCTTTCTTT
TRBD1	TRBV6-5	NA	TRBJ1-2	CASSLRQGGGYTF	TGTGCCAGCAGCTTACGACAGGGTGGTGGCTACACCTTC
TRBD2	TRBV7-2	NA	TRBJ2-4	CAGSGGREHNIQYF	TGTGCCGGCAGCGGGGGCCGTGAGCACAACATTCAGTACTTC
NA	TRBV5-1	few	TRBJ2-2	CASSFMETGELFF	TGCGCCAGCAGCTTTATGGAAACCGGGGAGCTGTTTTTT
NA	TRBV6-1	many	TRBJ2-1	CASSEGTSDEQFF	TGTGCCAGCAGTGAAGGGACCAGCGATGAGCAGTTCTTC
TRBD2	TRBV27	NA	TRBJ2-1	CASSRLAGTYNEQFF	TGTGCCAGCAGTCGACTAGCGGGCACCTACAATGAGCAGTTCTTC
TRBD2	TRBV6-1	NA	TRBJ2-4	CASSVAWTSGSMGDEQYF	TGTGCCAGCAGTGTAGCCTGGACTAGCGGGAGCATGGGCGATGAGCAGTACTTC
NA	TRBV6-1	many	TRBJ2-4	CASSDWTVLAKNIQYF	TGTGCCAGCAGTGATTGGACAGTACTAGCCAAAAACATTCAGTACTTC
TRBD2	TRBV6-5	NA	TRBJ2-5	CASSSTGGAGGRGTETQYF	TGTGCCAGCAGTTCCACCGGGGGGGCGGGGGGGCGAGGCACAGAGACGCAGTACTTC
NA	TRBV4-1	many	TRBJ2-5	CASSQDPTNEEQYF	TGCGCCAGCAGCCAAGACCCCACGAATGAGGAGCAGTACTTC